This TCR beta chain was profiled in a study of T-cell reconstitution after alpha-beta-depleted transplantation in children. As it was prepared, the TCRbeta library received unique molecular identifiers. TCRdb fed the PCR reads into MiXCR, producing one record per CDR3 protein. The table has a few hundred thousand distinct CDR3 sequences, approximately 7% seen once. This CDR3 has 16 residues. Trimming left V 2 bases short and J 0 bases short, with 16 bases between. Germline CDR1 reads SQVTM; CDR2 reads ANQGSEA. The chain couples TRBV29-1 to TRBJ1-2; D is unresolved. The clonotype comes from a boy under 10 years old with acute lymphoblastic leukemia, due to receive a stem cell transplant. The source material was PBMCs, sampled before TCRalphabeta/CD19-depleted stem cell transplant. This CDR3 reads CSVERAQSLANYGYTF. The DNA of the CDR3 is TGCAGCGTTGAACGGGCTCAAAGTCTAGCTAACTATGGCTACACCTTC. Supplemented by reference TRBV29-1 and TRBJ1-2, the full variable domain reads SAVISQKPSRDICQRGTSLTIQCQVDSQVTMMFWYRQQPGQSLTLIATANQGSEATYESGFVIDKFPISRPNLTFSTLTVSNMSPEDSSIYLCSVERAQSLANYGYTFGSGTRLTVV.